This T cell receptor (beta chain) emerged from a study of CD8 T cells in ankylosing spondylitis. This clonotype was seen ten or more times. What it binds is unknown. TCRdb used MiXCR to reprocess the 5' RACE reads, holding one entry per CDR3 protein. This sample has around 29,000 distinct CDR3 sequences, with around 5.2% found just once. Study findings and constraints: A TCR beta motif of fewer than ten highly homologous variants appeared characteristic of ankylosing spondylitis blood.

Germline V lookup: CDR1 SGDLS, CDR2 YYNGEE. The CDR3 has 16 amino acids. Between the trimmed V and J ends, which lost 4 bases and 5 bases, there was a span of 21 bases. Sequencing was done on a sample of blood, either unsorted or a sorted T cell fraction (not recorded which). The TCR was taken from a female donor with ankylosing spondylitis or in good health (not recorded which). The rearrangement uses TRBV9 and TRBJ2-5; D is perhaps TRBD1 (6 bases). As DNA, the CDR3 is TGTGCCAGCAGCCAGGGGCCCGGGCAGGGGTCGGAGACCCAGTACTTC. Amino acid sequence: CASSQGPGQGSETQYF.